This record looks at one T cell receptor beta chain sequence and its context. Its antigen remains unknown. The germline V gene has CDR1 DFQATT and CDR2 SNEGSKA (reference sequence). The CDR3 covers 14 residues. V was shortened by 0 bases and J by 2 bases, with 10 bases between the two germline ends. The use of a sample-barcoded 5' primer and a J-beta primer mix characterized a second PCR of roughly 7 to 11 cycles. TCRdb re-called the 5' RACE reads through MiXCR, storing one row per CDR3 protein. The sample carries approximately 1.5 million distinct CDR3 sequences, 30% to 35% recorded once. The sample originates from a study of blood T cells in healthy people across ages. Notes on the study in general: PBMCs went unsorted, and a conclusive naive versus antigen-experienced comparison was therefore prevented.

Input material: blood. V and J are TRBV20-1 and TRBJ2-5; D might be TRBD2 (6 bases). The receptor comes from a woman aged 25-40 years in good health. In DNA form, the CDR3 reads TGCAGTGCTAGAGAGTGGGCGGGGCAAGAGACCCAGTACTTC. Protein product: CSAREWAGQETQYF.